This TCR beta chain was identified during a study of CD8 T cells in Susac syndrome. Whole-study results and caveats: Expansion of Susac CD8+ clones peaked in TEMRA cells and in active patients.

Diagnostic criteria defined recently for definite or probable disease were met by the Susac syndrome patients. Note on this clonotype: Its cognate antigen is unknown.

The germline V gene has CDR1 LNHDA and CDR2 SQIVND (reference sequence). This CDR3 region has 14 residues. Unmatched junction bases numbered 3, after V lost 3 bases and J lost 5 bases. It was with random hexamers that about 0.45 to 1 ug RNA was reverse transcribed. The TCR beta CDR3 was amplified by immunoSEQ multiplex PCR across 54 Vbeta, 13 Jbeta. TCRdb analysed the immunoSEQ multiplex PCR reads with MiXCR anew, one entry per CDR3 protein. Of some 58,000 distinct CDR3 sequences in the sample, roughly 94% were seen once. This clonotype originated in a human donor with Susac syndrome. Sequences were obtained from CD8+ T cells from PBMCs. The chain is built from TRBV19 and TRBJ2-7, with 11 bases aligning to TRBD1. This CDR3 is CASSMWTGGDEQYF. The CDR3 nucleotides are TGTGCCAGTAGTATGTGGACAGGGGGCGACGAGCAGTACTTC.